This T cell receptor beta chain came from a study of tumor-infiltrating lymphocytes in primary liver carcinoma. The overall study: Stage T1-T3 N0M0 and a size of roughly 4.2 to 10 cm characterized the tumors.

For each extraction, RNA and DNA were obtained together from around 18-30 mg of unsorted bulk tissue. On this clonotype itself: One junction end does not reproduce the germline sequence, and a read error may be involved.

Making TCR beta cDNA involved roughly 500 ng total RNA and a constant-region primer. Construction of TCR beta libraries relied on three successive nested multiplex PCR rounds employing slightly modified ARM-PCR. From the multiplex PCR reads, TCRdb called clonotypes with MiXCR, one entry per CDR3 protein. The repertoire holds 50,000 or so distinct CDR3 sequences, with 70% to 80% as singletons. This sequence was found in a man between 35 and 55 years old with primary liver carcinoma and hepatitis B virus infection. Sequencing was performed on liver tumor tissue from sampling region 5. Subset meaning: tumor region T5, tumor centre.

In DNA form, the CDR3 reads TGCAGCGTTGACGACTATGGCTATACCTTC. Protein: CSVDDYGYTF. This chain uses TRBV29-1 with TRBJ1-2; D remains ambiguous. CDR1 and CDR2 from the germline V gene are SQVTM and ANQGSEA. The CDR3 loop spans 10 amino acids.